The 32 T cell receptor beta chains listed next were all sequenced from one sample in a study of blood T cells in healthy people across ages. Through a sample-barcoded 5' primer and a J-beta primer mix, a second PCR was run for about 7 to 12 cycles. TCRdb re-analysed the 5' RACE reads in MiXCR, keeping a single row per CDR3 protein. Here the sample spans about 290,000 distinct CDR3 sequences, less than 30% being singletons. Sequenced: blood. All receptors derive from a woman aged 70-85 years in good health.

The V call is TRBV20-1, the J call TRBJ2-1; 10 bases align to TRBD2. The CDR3 extends over 18 amino acids. Trimming removed 0 bases from V and 3 bases from J; junction bases left unmatched: 11. The V gene's germline CDR1 is DFQATT and CDR2 SNEGSKA (reference sequence). CDR3 bases: TGCAGTGCTAGAGACCTACGGCTAGCGGGAGAACTCTACAATGAGCAGTTCTTC. Translation: CSARDLRLAGELYNEQFF.

In this sample, this clonotype turned up a few times. The gene calls are TRBV27 and TRBJ2-5, with D possibly matching TRBD1 (6 bases). The tail of the sequence fits TRBJ2-7 better, so the J call may be wrong. The CDR3 sequence is 15 residues long. CDR1 and CDR2 from the germline V gene are MNHEY and SMNVEV (reference sequence). The CDR3 here is CASSSFTGSSYEQYF. For the CDR3, the DNA is TGTGCCAGCAGTTCCTTCACAGGGAGCTCCTACGAGCAGTACTTC.

The table lists this clonotype with a few counts. CDR3 nucleotides: TGTGCCAGCAGTCCCCCCGGGAAGCAGTACTTC. Translating it yields CASSPPGKQYF. The V call is TRBV28, the J call TRBJ2-7, with D possibly being TRBD2 (5 bases). CDR1 MDHEN and CDR2 SYDVKM come from the germline V gene. CDR3 length: 11 residues. V was cut by 5 bases and J by 8 bases, with 10 bases left in between.

This clonotype was observed a handful of times. The genes are TRBV19 and TRBJ2-5, with 7 bases identical to TRBD2. Germline CDR1 LNHDA, CDR2 SQIVND (reference sequence). CDR3 size: 11 residues. Trimming removed 11 bases from V and 4 bases from J; junction bases left unmatched: 4. The CDR3 loop reads CAAGERETQYF. Here the CDR3 DNA reads TGTGCCGCGGGAGAACGAGAGACCCAGTACTTC.

The chain carries TRBV4-1 and TRBJ1-4; D might be TRBD1 (5 bases). Germline-derived CDR1 and CDR2 are MGHRA and YSYEKL. V shed 1 base and J shed 4 bases, with 10 bases lying between them. The CDR3 is 15 amino acids. CDR3 sequence: CASSQGWGDNEKLFF. CDR3 coding DNA: TGCGCCAGCAGCCAAGGGTGGGGGGATAATGAAAAACTGTTTTTT.

The CDR3 sequence: CASSGPGETQYF. The CDR3 DNA reads as TGTGCCAGCAGTGGTCCGGGAGAGACCCAGTACTTC. The chain carries TRBV7-2 and TRBJ2-5; D is uncertain. The CDR3 spans 12 residues. The germline gives CDR1 SGHTA, CDR2 FQGNSA. V gave up 6 bases and J gave up 4 bases, with 9 bases separating them.

This clonotype came up a few times. The chain is built from TRBV20-1 and TRBJ2-7; 7 positions agree with TRBD1. Per germline, CDR1 DFQATT and CDR2 SNEGSKA (reference sequence). The V gene end was trimmed by 7 bases and the J gene end by 0 bases; junction bases not matched to a gene: 6. The CDR3 runs 13 residues. The chain's CDR3 is CSDEDRDSYEQYF. CDR3 in DNA: TGCAGTGATGAAGACAGGGACTCCTACGAGCAGTACTTC.

This chain uses TRBV6-6 with TRBJ2-5; D may be TRBD1 (5 bases). The V end lost 6 bases, the J end lost 4 bases, and 18 bases lay between the germline ends. The V gene's germline CDR1 is MNHNY and CDR2 SVGAGI (reference sequence). The CDR3 contains 15 residues. CDR3 in DNA: TGTGCCAGCAGCTCTACAGGTCAGGCACGAGAGACCCAGTACTTC. Its protein is CASSSTGQARETQYF.

There are many counts of this clonotype. The rearrangement joins TRBV20-1 to TRBJ2-4; D gene ambiguous. CDR1 is DFQATT, CDR2 SNEGSKA, per germline (reference sequence). The CDR3 runs 13 residues. The V gene lost 6 bases and the J gene lost 0 bases, with 9 bases spanning the gap. This CDR3 is CSAREIAKNIQYF. CDR3 nucleotides: TGCAGTGCCCGTGAGATAGCCAAAAACATTCAGTACTTC.

This clonotype was detected a few times. The chain uses TRBV5-5 and TRBJ2-1; 7 positions match TRBD1. The CDR3 is made up of 15 amino acids. Germline V gene sequence: CDR1 SGHKS, CDR2 YYEKEE (reference sequence). J lost 3 bases, V lost 1 base, and 4 bases had no gene match. The CDR3 here is CASSLRQGDYNEQFF. In nucleotides, the CDR3 is TGTGCCAGCAGCTTGAGGCAGGGGGACTACAATGAGCAGTTCTTC.

This clonotype has ten or more counts. This chain connects TRBV3-1 to TRBJ2-7; TRBD2 agrees at 9 bases. Germline CDR1 and CDR2: LGHDT and YNNKEL (reference sequence). The CDR3 sequence is 14 residues long. V shed 4 bases and J 5 bases; nucleotides not matched to a gene: 6. The CDR3 nucleotides read TGTGCCAGCAGCCGGGCGGGAGGGCCCCACGAGCAGTACTTC. The encoded protein is CASSRAGGPHEQYF.

The chain employs TRBV7-9 and TRBJ2-1; 10 nucleotides align to TRBD2. V gave up 2 bases and J gave up 5 bases; unmatched junction bases: 12. This CDR3 has 18 residues. Germline V gene lookup returns CDR1 SEHNR and CDR2 FQNEAQ (reference sequence). CDR3 nucleotides: TGTGCCAGCAGCTTACCGAGGAGGGCTAGCGGGGGTAACAATGAGCAGTTCTTC. As protein: CASSLPRRASGGNNEQFF.

This clonotype has only a few counts. The gene calls are TRBV27 and TRBJ1-3; 7 bases are a match to TRBD1. This CDR3 contains 17 residues. Germline CDR1 MNHEY, CDR2 SMNVEV (reference sequence). V dropped 5 bases and J dropped 0; count of bases not matched to a gene: 10. This CDR3 reads CASSPGTAHYSGNTIYF. The CDR3 DNA reads as TGTGCCAGCAGTCCCGGGACAGCTCATTACTCTGGAAACACCATATATTTT.

V usage is TRBV10-3 and J usage is TRBJ2-7; D may be TRBD1 (6 bases). CDR1 ENHRY and CDR2 SYGVKD come from the germline V gene. Trimming removed 5 bases from V and 3 bases from J, with 8 bases in between. The CDR3 is 12 amino acids. This CDR3 reads CAISQQGYEQYF. As DNA, the CDR3 is TGTGCCATCAGTCAACAGGGCTACGAGCAGTACTTC.

This chain joins TRBV12-3 or TRBV12-4 and TRBJ2-5; TRBD2 matches 12 bases. The CDR3 runs 16 residues. The V segment lost 3 bases and the J segment 4 bases; nucleotides outside the gene matches: 6. The CDR3 loop reads CASSFSSGRAAETQYF. The CDR3 bases are TGTGCCAGCAGTTTCTCTAGCGGGAGGGCCGCAGAGACCCAGTACTTC.

This clonotype was counted many times. The chain employs TRBV24-1 and TRBJ2-1, with D maybe TRBD1 (6 bases). With 5 bases removed from V and 6 bases from J, the gap between germline ends came to 19 bases. The CDR3 spans 16 residues. The germline V gene encodes CDR1 KGHDR and CDR2 SFDVKD. The CDR3 region is CATSAPTGSSLNEQFF. DNA of the CDR3: TGTGCCACCAGTGCGCCAACAGGGTCATCTCTCAATGAGCAGTTCTTC.

This clonotype turned up a few times. This chain links TRBV7-2 with TRBJ2-7; TRBD2 matches 10 bases. This CDR3 has 16 amino acids. After removal of 5 bases from V and 1 base from J, the junction contained 8 bases not matched to a gene. Per the germline V gene, CDR1 is SGHTA and CDR2 is FQGNSA. The CDR3 sequence is CASSQGASGGSYEQYF. The CDR3 DNA is TGTGCCAGCAGCCAGGGGGCTAGCGGGGGTTCCTACGAGCAGTACTTC.

The rearrangement links TRBV12-3 or TRBV12-4 to TRBJ2-2; the D is unclear. This CDR3 is built from 13 residues. The ends were cut back, 3 bases at V and 8 bases at J, with 10 bases in the middle. In DNA form, the CDR3 reads TGTGCCAGCAGTTTCAGGACCCCTGGGGAGCTGTTTTTT. Amino acids: CASSFRTPGELFF.

This clonotype was observed at least ten times. The chain carries TRBV9 and TRBJ2-3; no firm D call. CDR3 length: 12 amino acids. Germline V CDR1 and CDR2: SGDLS, YYNGEE. V gave up 5 bases and J gave up 12 bases, with 16 bases separating them. The CDR3 DNA sequence: TGTGCCAGCAGTGGTAATAAGCGTTCTCAGTATTTT. Encoded protein: CASSGNKRSQYF.

Comments on this clonotype: A much larger clone lies a single base off, so this may be a read error. V gene TRBV9 combines with J gene TRBJ2-7; 8 bases fit TRBD2. Germline trimming cut 1 base from V and 6 bases from J; bases unmatched to any gene: 15. The germline V gene encodes CDR1 SGDLS and CDR2 YYNGEE. CDR3 length equals 17 residues. CDR3 DNA: TGTGCCAGCAGCGTATCGGCGACTAGCGAGAGGGCTAGCGAGCAGTACTTC. Translating gives CASSVSATSERASEQYF.

This clonotype was detected only a few times. The chain uses TRBV20-1 and TRBJ2-5, with 9 bases identical to TRBD1. The tail of the sequence fits TRBJ2-7 better, so the J call may be wrong. The CDR3 sequence is 14 residues long. From germline, CDR1 is DFQATT and CDR2 SNEGSKA (reference sequence). The chain's CDR3 is CSAPAGTGNSEQYF. CDR3 sequence (DNA): TGCAGTGCTCCCGCTGGGACAGGGAATTCCGAGCAGTACTTC.

Only a few counts were recorded for this clonotype. Possible read error: a much larger clone is one base away. V and J are TRBV28 and TRBJ1-4, with D unclear. V was clipped by 2 bases and J by 6 bases, with 7 bases between them. This CDR3 is built from 13 residues. Germline loops: CDR1 MDHEN, CDR2 SYDVKM. For the CDR3, the DNA is TGTGCCAGCAGTTTAGGTGGGGATGAAAAACTGTTTTTT. This codes for CASSLGGDEKLFF.

To note about this clonotype: At one end, the junction sequence differs from germline, possibly due to a read error. This chain uses TRBV4-1 with TRBJ2-1; TRBD2 agrees at 11 bases. The CDR3 spans 13 residues. Germline-derived CDR1 and CDR2 are MGHRA and YSYEKL. CDR3: CASSTTSGEGQFF. Written as DNA, the CDR3 is TGTGCCAGCAGCACGACTAGCGGGGAGGGGCAGTTCTTC.

This clonotype was observed a few times. A junction boundary mismatches the germline segment, possibly from a read error. CDR3: CAGSYPNPGEAFF. DNA of the CDR3: TGTGCCGGCAGTTACCCCAACCCGGGAGAAGCTTTCTTT. The chain recombines TRBV6-5 with TRBJ1-1, with no clear D. CDR1 is MNHEY, CDR2 SVGAGI, per germline. This CDR3 contains 13 residues.

This clonotype came up a few times. V usage is TRBV6-2 or TRBV6-3 and J usage is TRBJ2-2; D unclear. The germline gives CDR1 MNHEY, CDR2 SVGEGT. Trimming removed 6 bases from V and 0 bases from J, with 8 bases in between. The CDR3 contains 14 residues. The DNA for the CDR3 is TGTGCCAGCAGATCCACCGCGAACACCGGGGAGCTGTTTTTT. Protein sequence: CASRSTANTGELFF.

The chain links TRBV5-1 to TRBJ2-7, with 9 bases fitting TRBD1. J was trimmed by 6 bases and V by 3 bases; bases with no gene match: 13. Germline V gene sequence: CDR1 SGHRS, CDR2 YFSETQ. CDR3 size: 16 residues. The CDR3 sequence is CASSSRADRGKSEQYF. The CDR3 DNA reads as TGCGCCAGCAGCTCACGCGCGGACAGGGGTAAGAGCGAGCAGTACTTC.

The chain combines TRBV9 with TRBJ2-3; 9 positions agree with TRBD2. Germline CDR1 is SGDLS and CDR2 is YYNGEE. CDR3 size: 13 residues. After removal of 4 bases from V and 15 bases from J, the junction contained 12 bases not matched to a gene. The CDR3 bases are TGTGCCAGCAGCTCCACCGCGGGGACTAGCTTTTATTTT. Its translation is CASSSTAGTSFYF.

This clonotype was counted between two and nine times. The chain employs TRBV5-1 and TRBJ1-1; D unclear. This CDR3 comprises 15 residues. Germline CDR1 is SGHRS and CDR2 is YFSETQ. The V end was cut by 0 bases, the J end by 0 bases, with 9 bases between. The CDR3 DNA sequence: TGCGCCAGCAGCTTGGCCCTGGGATTGAACACTGAAGCTTTCTTT. It translates to CASSLALGLNTEAFF.

This clonotype was seen more than once but under ten times. This chain links TRBV19 with TRBJ2-7, with a tentative D call TRBD2 (7 bases). The germline CDR1 and CDR2 sequences are LNHDA and SQIVND (reference sequence). This CDR3 has 14 amino acids. V gave up 11 bases and J gave up 6 bases, with 23 bases separating them. CDR3 coding DNA: TGTGCCTCCAGCCCGACAGGAGGGAGGGCCGAGCAGTACTTC. It specifies CASSPTGGRAEQYF.

Turning to this clonotype: Relative to the germline gene, one junction end is altered; a read error may explain this. The chain uses TRBV2 and TRBJ2-2; 9 bases fit TRBD1. CDR1 and CDR2 (germline): SNHLY, FYNNEI. The CDR3 sequence is 15 residues long. The CDR3 loop reads CASREGQGRTGELFF. The CDR3 DNA follows: TGTGCCAGCAGGGAAGGACAGGGGAGGACCGGGGAGCTGTTTTTT.

This clonotype was seen ten or more times. The genes are TRBV28 and TRBJ1-5; D is ambiguous. Trimming stripped 3 bases from V and 0 bases from J, with 6 bases between. Germline assignment: CDR1 MDHEN and CDR2 SYDVKM. This CDR3 region has 14 residues. CDR3 loop: CASSLAFSNQPQHF. The DNA for the CDR3 is TGTGCCAGCAGTTTGGCATTTAGCAATCAGCCCCAGCATTTT. The entire variable domain, with the rest obtained from reference TRBV28 and TRBJ1-5, is as follows: DVKVTQSSRYLVKRTGEKVFLECVQDMDHENMFWYRQDPGLGLRLIYFSYDVKMKEKGDIPEGYSVSREKKERFSLILESASTNQTSMYLCASSLAFSNQPQHFGDGTRLSIL.

This clonotype was observed a handful of times. V gene TRBV29-1 combines with J gene TRBJ2-5; TRBD2 matches at 11 bases. Germline V gene lookup returns CDR1 SQVTM and CDR2 ANQGSEA. V was clipped by 3 bases and J by 2 bases; unmatched bases: 2. This CDR3 comprises 14 residues. The CDR3 DNA is TGCAGCGTTGAGACTAGCGGGAAACAAGAGACCCAGTACTTC. This codes for CSVETSGKQETQYF.